This T cell receptor beta chain was obtained from a study of T cells in Graves' hyperthyroidism and ophthalmopathy. Newly diagnosed patients aged 18 to 65 had hyperthyroidism of under 2 months' duration. Researchers took RNA transcripts and amplified the TCR beta CDR3 regions from them. The HTBI primer set drove a first-round RT-PCR of the TCR CDR3. Each CDR3 protein gets one entry after TCRdb re-called the multiplex PCR reads with MiXCR. Among about 740,000 distinct CDR3 sequences listed, about 14% were seen once. The V end lost 9 bases, the J end lost 0 bases, and 11 bases lay between the germline ends. Germline CDR1 MNHEY, CDR2 SVGEGT. This CDR3 spans 13 amino acids.

The sequenced material came from blood. The chain links TRBV6-2 or TRBV6-3 to TRBJ1-1; D is unclear. The clonotype comes from a young woman with Graves' hyperthyroidism. CDR3 region: CASSRHMNTEAFF. The CDR3 bases are TGTGCCAGTTCCCGACACATGAACACTGAAGCTTTCTTT.